This is a list of T cell receptor beta chains from one sample in a study of OX40 agonist ivuxolimab in advanced cancers. Repertoires were generated with immunoSEQ multiplex PCR, while TCRdb's copy carries only in-frame clones and drops some. The sample records 80,000 or so clones, about 88% being singletons. The source material was CD4+ or CD8+ T cells sorted from blood, sampled in a trial of the OX40 agonist ivuxolimab. The receptors shown here come from an adult with an advanced solid tumor such as melanoma, head and neck, liver or kidney cancer. The CDR3 runs from the conserved cysteine through the conserved F or W. Each record gives: D gene, V gene, clone size, J gene, CDR3 protein, CDR3 DNA. A D gene is named only where the DNA matches it firmly. Size tells how often a clone was seen (once, few, many) or the class of an expanded clone, and some rows leave it out.

>TRBD2|TRBV6-5|.|TRBJ2-2
CASRLLAGLTGELFF
TGTGCCAGCAGATTACTAGCGGGGCTTACCGGGGAGCTGTTTTTT
>.|TRBV9|.|TRBJ2-2
CASSVEAGALGELFF
TGTGCCAGCAGCGTAGAGGCGGGGGCTCTCGGGGAGCTGTTTTTT
>.|TRBV5-4|.|TRBJ1-4
CASSLGTNEKLFF
TGTGCCAGCAGCTTAGGGACTAATGAAAAACTGTTTTTT
>TRBD1|TRBV6-5|.|TRBJ1-1
CASSWDREAPTGEAFF
TGTGCCAGCAGTTGGGACAGGGAGGCCCCGACGGGTGAAGCTTTCTTT
>.|TRBV28|.|TRBJ1-5
CASSLTGRLNQPQHF
TGTGCCAGCAGCCTTACGGGACGGCTCAATCAGCCCCAGCATTTT
>.|TRBV5-1|.|TRBJ1-1
CASSLQGPTEAFF
TGCGCCAGCAGCTTACAGGGACCCACTGAAGCTTTCTTT
>.|TRBV5-1|.|TRBJ2-5
CASSLVGSRKETQYF
TGCGCCAGCAGCTTGGTCGGTAGTCGAAAAGAGACCCAGTACTTC
>.|TRBV5-1|.|TRBJ2-7
CASSLAIGGEQYF
TGCGCCAGCAGCTTGGCGATCGGGGGCGAGCAGTACTTC
>.|TRBV6-5|once|TRBJ2-6
CASSGQNGANVLTF
TGTGCCAGCAGTGGACAAAACGGGGCCAACGTCCTGACTTTC
>TRBD1|TRBV7-2|.|TRBJ1-4
CASSLAAGGNEKLFF
TGTGCCAGCAGCTTGGCGGCAGGGGGTAATGAAAAACTGTTTTTT
>.|TRBV7-2|once|TRBJ1-6
CASSLISRGLSSYNSPLHF
TGTGCCAGCAGCTTAATATCGCGGGGGCTGAGCTCCTATAATTCACCCCTCCACTTT
>.|TRBV5-1|.|TRBJ2-7
CASSPRGVYEQYF
TGCGCCAGCAGCCCCCGCGGGGTTTACGAGCAGTACTTC
>.|TRBV5-1|.|TRBJ2-7
CASSLGGSGAYEQYF
TGCGCCAGCAGCTTGGGAGGGTCGGGGGCTTACGAGCAGTACTTC
>.|TRBV29-1|.|TRBJ2-7
CSVVKLGEQYF
TGCAGCGTTGTCAAACTGGGGGAGCAGTACTTC
>TRBD2|TRBV27|.|TRBJ2-1
CASGTSGRGNEQFF
TGTGCCAGCGGAACTAGCGGGAGGGGGAATGAGCAGTTCTTC
>.|TRBV7-3|.|TRBJ2-7
CASSSTPGYEQYF
TGTGCCAGCAGCTCGACACCGGGCTACGAGCAGTACTTC
>TRBD2|TRBV19|.|TRBJ2-2
CASSLERPAGGNTGELFF
TGTGCCAGTAGTCTCGAAAGGCCAGCGGGGGGGAACACCGGGGAGCTGTTTTTT
>.|TRBV4-1|.|TRBJ1-5
CASSQGQLLNQPQHF
TGCGCCAGCAGCCAAGGCCAGCTACTCAATCAGCCCCAGCATTTT
>.|TRBV6-1|.|TRBJ2-1
CASSAVAAGNHEQFF
TGTGCCAGCAGTGCGGTAGCGGCAGGGAACCATGAGCAGTTCTTC
>TRBD2|TRBV5-1|.|TRBJ2-1
CASSLTSGVSYNEQFF
TGCGCCAGCAGCCTGACTAGCGGGGTATCCTACAATGAGCAGTTCTTC
>.|TRBV7-2|.|TRBJ2-1
CASSLTQSNEQFF
TGTGCCAGCAGCTTGACACAGTCCAATGAGCAGTTCTTC
>.|TRBV4-1|once|TRBJ1-1
CASSQAPQAGTANTEAFF
TGCGCCAGCAGCCAGGCTCCTCAGGCTGGGACCGCGAACACTGAAGCTTTCTTT
>.|TRBV11-3|once|TRBJ2-3
CASSLVTGRELTQYF
TGTGCCAGCAGCTTAGTGACAGGGAGGGAACTTACGCAGTATTTT
>TRBD1|TRBV19|.|TRBJ2-2
CASSMPAGTDTGELFF
TGTGCCAGTAGTATGCCGGCCGGGACAGACACCGGGGAGCTGTTTTTT
>TRBD1|TRBV5-6|.|TRBJ2-2
CASSSDRGRITGELFF
TGTGCCAGCAGCTCTGACAGGGGGCGAATCACCGGGGAGCTGTTTTTT
>.|TRBV19|.|TRBJ2-7
CASSIVRGYEQYF
TGTGCCAGTAGTATAGTTCGCGGGTACGAGCAGTACTTC
>.|TRBV7-3|once|TRBJ2-1
CASSLLGGAHEQFF
TGTGCCAGCAGCCTCCTTGGGGGGGCACATGAGCAGTTCTTC
>TRBD1|TRBV14|.|TRBJ2-1
CASSRDRVGNEQFF
TGTGCCAGCAGCCGAGACAGGGTGGGCAATGAGCAGTTCTTC
>TRBD1|TRBV18|.|TRBJ1-5
CASSPMDRAGSNQPQHF
TGTGCCAGCTCACCAATGGACAGGGCAGGAAGCAATCAGCCCCAGCATTTT
>.|TRBV28|.|TRBJ1-2
CASSLQGTSNYGYTF
TGTGCCAGCAGCCTACAGGGCACCTCTAACTATGGCTACACCTTC
>.|TRBV7-6|.|TRBJ2-5
CASSRGGQLQETQYF
TGTGCCAGCAGCCGCGGGGGACAGCTCCAAGAGACCCAGTACTTC
>.|TRBV7-7|.|TRBJ1-4
CASSLSTNEKLFF
TGTGCCAGCAGCCTAAGTACTAATGAAAAACTGTTTTTT
>.|TRBV19|.|TRBJ1-5
CASRIRFEGQPQHF
TGTGCCAGTAGAATAAGGTTCGAGGGTCAGCCCCAGCATTTT
>TRBD1|TRBV5-1|.|TRBJ2-5
CASSTRTGGETQYF
TGCGCCAGCAGCACCCGGACAGGGGGAGAGACCCAGTACTTC
>.|TRBV30|once|TRBJ2-2
CAWSVLFGNTGELFF
TGTGCCTGGAGTGTACTTTTCGGGAACACCGGGGAGCTGTTTTTT
>.|TRBV4-2|once|TRBJ1-1
CASSPGGRGRMNTEAFF
TGTGCCAGCAGCCCGGGGGGCAGAGGTCGGATGAACACTGAAGCTTTCTTT
>TRBD2|TRBV2|.|TRBJ2-1
CATKSEGLVLGYNEQFF
TGTGCCACTAAGAGTGAGGGACTAGTCCTTGGCTACAATGAGCAGTTCTTC
>TRBD2|TRBV6-5|.|TRBJ2-7
CASSYSGGDSYEQYF
TGTGCCAGCAGTTACTCGGGGGGGGATTCCTACGAGCAGTACTTC
>.|TRBV28|.|TRBJ1-2
CASSLQQDYGRYTF
TGTGCCAGCAGTTTACAGCAGGACTATGGGAGGTACACCTTC
>.|TRBV6-5|.|TRBJ1-1
CASSVRRAEAFF
TGTGCCAGCAGTGTCAGAAGAGCTGAAGCTTTCTTT
>.|TRBV29-1|.|TRBJ2-3
CSLTASTDTQYF
TGCAGCTTGACAGCTTCCACAGATACGCAGTATTTT
>TRBD2|TRBV10-3|once|TRBJ2-5
CASSPGLAGGTRFETQYF
TGTGCCAGTTCGCCGGGACTAGCGGGGGGGACCAGGTTCGAGACCCAGTACTTC
>.|TRBV10-3|.|TRBJ2-7
CAISEYYEQYF
TGTGCCATCAGTGAATACTACGAGCAGTACTTC
>.|TRBV11-2|.|TRBJ2-7
CASSLAGRYEQYF
TGTGCCAGCAGCTTAGCGGGGAGATACGAGCAGTACTTC
>.|TRBV18|.|TRBJ1-1
CASSQGVNTEAFF
TGTGCCAGCTCACAAGGGGTGAACACTGAAGCTTTCTTT
>TRBD1|TRBV6-6|.|TRBJ1-5
CASRPPGQGNQPQHF
TGTGCCAGCAGACCACCGGGACAGGGCAATCAGCCCCAGCATTTT
>.|TRBV11-2|.|TRBJ2-1
CASSLDTLWGGGEQFF
TGTGCCAGCAGCTTAGATACCCTGTGGGGGGGCGGTGAGCAGTTCTTC
>TRBD1|TRBV19|.|TRBJ1-1
CASGETGRTEAFF
TGTGCCAGTGGGGAGACAGGGAGGACTGAAGCTTTCTTT
>TRBD2|TRBV6-5|.|TRBJ2-2
CASSGGLAVAGELFF
TGTGCCAGCAGTGGAGGACTAGCGGTGGCCGGGGAGCTGTTTTTT
>.|TRBV7-9|.|TRBJ2-6
CASSLTSGANVLTF
TGTGCCAGCAGCTTAACCTCTGGGGCCAACGTCCTGACTTTC
>TRBD2|TRBV11-2|.|TRBJ2-7
CASSLGLAGGHEQYF
TGTGCCAGCAGCCTGGGACTAGCGGGAGGCCACGAGCAGTACTTC
>TRBD1|TRBV19|.|TRBJ1-5
CASSMWDSFNQPQHF
TGTGCCAGTAGTATGTGGGACAGTTTCAATCAGCCCCAGCATTTT